Detailed here is one T cell receptor (beta chain). Antigen unknown. This entry comes from a study of T cell responses to AZD1222 COVID-19 vaccine. Background on the study: Samples with a second dose at about 4 or about 12 weeks were pooled together.

Points from the study as a whole: Two AZD1222 doses significantly raised spike-specific TCR breadth and depth over controls. Females outnumbered males among donors, who were mostly white British; clonal diversity was possibly underestimated.

Produced via immunoSEQ multiplex PCR; TCRdb's table is partial and in-frame only. The sample holds 130,000 or so clones, roughly 89% seen once. Sequences were derived from peripheral blood, sampled on day 0 of AZD1222 vaccination. The sequence came from an adult in good health.

The CDR3, as DNA: TGCGCCAGCAGCTTCTATGCAGGCGACTCTGGAAACACCATATATTTT. Translating it yields CASSFYAGDSGNTIYF. V gene TRBV5-1 combines with J gene TRBJ1-3; no clear D gene. V lost 2 bases and J lost 0, with 12 bases in between. Germline V lookup: CDR1 SGHRS, CDR2 YFSETQ. The CDR3 runs 16 residues.